This entry features one TCR beta chain sequence. What it recognizes is unknown. Use of 60 Vbeta and 13 Jbeta primers characterized the PCR. The repertoire was sequenced with immunoSEQ multiplex PCR; TCRdb's copy has only in-frame clones and lacks some. The profile shows roughly 100,000 clones, around 60% of them singletons. This specimen belongs to a study of cytomegalovirus exposure and HLA in healthy donors. Study-wide findings and caveats: Likely technical artifact: a cluster of highly shared sequence variants. CMV antigen specificity of a few CMV-associated chains was confirmed in vitro.

The TCR comes from a human donor in good health. Sequenced sample: PBMCs.

CDR3 in amino acids: CASSQDAVWDEQFF. The CDR3 DNA reads as TGCGCCAGCAGCCAAGACGCGGTGTGGGATGAGCAGTTCTTC. V usage is TRBV4-1 and J usage is TRBJ2-1, with D unclear. This CDR3 comprises 14 residues. Germline values: CDR1 MGHRA, CDR2 YSYEKL. Deletions cut 0 bases from V and 8 bases from J, with 11 bases between.